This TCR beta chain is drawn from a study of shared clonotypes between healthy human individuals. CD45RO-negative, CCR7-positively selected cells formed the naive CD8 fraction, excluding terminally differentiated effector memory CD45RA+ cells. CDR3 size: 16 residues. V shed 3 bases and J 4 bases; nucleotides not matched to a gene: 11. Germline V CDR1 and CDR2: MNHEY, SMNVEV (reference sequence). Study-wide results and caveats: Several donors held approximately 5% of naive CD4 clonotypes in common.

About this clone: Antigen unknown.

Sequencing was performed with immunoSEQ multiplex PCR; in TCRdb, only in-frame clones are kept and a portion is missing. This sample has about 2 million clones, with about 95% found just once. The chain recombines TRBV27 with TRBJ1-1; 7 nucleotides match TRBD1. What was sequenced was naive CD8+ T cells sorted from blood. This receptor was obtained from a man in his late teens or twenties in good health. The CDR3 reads CASSFSTGEVGTEAFF. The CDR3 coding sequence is TGTGCCAGCAGTTTCAGCACAGGGGAGGTGGGCACTGAAGCTTTCTTT.